This T cell receptor beta chain appears in the sequencing data of a study of CD8 T cells in ankylosing spondylitis. Study results and caveats: Reports say disease-linked clones showed up significantly more in matched ankylosing spondylitis synovial fluid. A TCR beta motif of seven or eight highly homologous variants appeared characteristic of ankylosing spondylitis blood. Earlier reports found some motif variants in synovial fluid and blood in reactive arthritis.

Each TCR beta library was made by quantitative 5'-RACE that incorporated molecular barcodes. TCRdb re-derived calls from the 5' RACE reads in MiXCR, one entry per CDR3 protein. Of about 540,000 distinct CDR3 sequences listed, about 13% are singletons. This clonotype was recorded many times. Its target is not known. The source is a male donor with ankylosing spondylitis. The sample comprised blood, either unsorted or a sorted T cell fraction (not recorded which).

CDR3 loop: CATSDPRALAQYF. The CDR3 nucleotides read TGTGCCACCAGTGACCCCCGGGCCCTTGCCCAGTACTTC. The chain is built from TRBV24-1 and TRBJ2-5; the D is unclear. V shed 4 bases and J shed 9 bases, with 14 bases lying between them. The germline CDR1 and CDR2 sequences are KGHDR and SFDVKD. CDR3 size: 13 residues.